Listed here are 17 T cell receptor beta chains from one sample, sequenced in a study of siplizumab effects on memory and regulatory T cells. Assay used: immunoSEQ multiplex PCR; TCRdb lists only in-frame clones, some missing. The repertoire has around 78,000 clones, 75% to 95% of them found once; the top ten carry around 30%. Sequenced material: CD8+ T cells sorted from blood. The receptors derive from a human donor in good health.

The chain carries TRBV25-1 and TRBJ2-5, with unresolved D. The germline V gene encodes CDR1 MGHDK and CDR2 SYGVNS. CDR3 length equals 13 residues. Trimming removed 1 base at V and 3 bases at J, with 6 bases between. As DNA, the CDR3 is TGTGCCAGCAGTGAATGGAGCAAAGAGACCCAGTACTTC. Its translation: CASSEWSKETQYF.

This chain links TRBV27 with TRBJ2-5, with D tentatively TRBD2 (6 bases). The CDR3 contains 14 residues. Germline V lookup: CDR1 MNHEY, CDR2 SMNVEV (reference sequence). V was cut by 4 bases and J by 1 base, with 10 bases left in between. The CDR3 coding sequence is TGTGCCAGCAGTTCAAATAGCGGCCAAGAGACCCAGTACTTC. It is translated as CASSSNSGQETQYF.

The rearrangement uses TRBV25-1 and TRBJ1-1; D unresolved. This CDR3 region has 14 residues. Trimming pared 3 bases from V and 2 bases from J, leaving 10 bases between. The germline gives CDR1 MGHDK, CDR2 SYGVNS. The CDR3 nucleotides are TGTGCCAGCAGTGATCCGACACCAAACACTGAAGCTTTCTTT. This translates into CASSDPTPNTEAFF.

J is TRBJ2-3 and V is TRBV6-4; 11 nucleotides match TRBD2. Germline lookup yields CDR1 MRHNA and CDR2 SNTAGT. Germline trimming cut 0 bases from V and 2 bases from J; bases unmatched to any gene: 1. The CDR3 spans 16 residues. The CDR3 here is CASSDSSGGATDTQYF. CDR3 bases: TGTGCCAGCAGTGACTCTAGCGGGGGGGCCACAGATACGCAGTATTTT.

V gene TRBV19 combines with J gene TRBJ1-1, with D tentatively TRBD1 (5 bases). With 3 bases removed from V and 2 bases from J, the gap between germline ends came to 16 bases. In germline, CDR1 is LNHDA, CDR2 SQIVND (reference sequence). This CDR3 has 16 amino acids. The CDR3 is CASSIYWAQGNTEAFF. CDR3 bases: TGTGCCAGTAGTATTTACTGGGCGCAGGGAAACACTGAAGCTTTCTTT.

On this clone itself: Mismatch with germline at one junction end may stem from a read error. This chain links TRBV5-1 with TRBJ2-7; D may correspond to TRBD1 or TRBD2 (5 bases each). The CDR3 sequence is 15 residues long. Germline-derived CDR1 and CDR2 are SGHRS and YFSETQ. The CDR3 is CAGSLGETVFYEQYF. DNA of the CDR3: TGCGCCGGCAGCTTGGGGGAGACAGTTTTCTACGAGCAGTACTTC. Full variable domain (outside the CDR3, taken from reference TRBV5-1 and TRBJ2-7): KAGVTQTPRYLIKTRGQQVTLSCSPISGHRSVSWYQQTPGQGLQFLFEYFSETQRNKGNFPGRFSGRQFSNSRSEMNVSTLELGDSALYLCAGSLGETVFYEQYFGPGTRLTVT.

The chain employs TRBV18 and TRBJ2-7; 10 bases line up with TRBD1. Trimming removed 6 bases from V and 4 bases from J; junction bases left unmatched: 9. The germline gives CDR1 KGHSH, CDR2 LQKENI. This CDR3 has 15 residues. CDR3 DNA sequence: TGTGCCAGCTCGCCCATTTTGGGACAGGGGTACGAGCAGTACTTC. Its translation is CASSPILGQGYEQYF.

The chain uses TRBV27 and TRBJ1-1; D is ambiguous. V lost 0 bases and J lost 3, with 11 bases in between. CDR3 length: 15 amino acids. Germline V CDR1 and CDR2: MNHEY, SMNVEV (reference sequence). The CDR3 bases are TGTGCCAGCAGTTTATCGGCAGGTCCGGACACTGAAGCTTTCTTT. Encoded protein: CASSLSAGPDTEAFF.

J is TRBJ2-1 and V is TRBV11-3, with 13 bases identical to TRBD2. V shed 5 bases, J shed 7 bases, and the junction held 11 bases outside the gene matches. The CDR3 totals 17 residues. CDR1 and CDR2 from the germline V gene are SGHNT and YENEEA. CDR3 region: CASSSGLAGVRRNEQFF. The CDR3 DNA sequence: TGTGCCAGCAGCAGCGGACTAGCGGGAGTTCGCAGGAATGAGCAGTTCTTC.

CDR3 nucleotides: TGTGCCAGCAGTGTCCGCGTTGGCACAGATACGCAGTATTTT. Translation gives CASSVRVGTDTQYF. The chain is built from TRBV6-1 and TRBJ2-3; D is uncertain. The CDR3 sequence is 14 residues long. Trimming pared 4 bases from V and 1 base from J, leaving 9 bases between. CDR1 and CDR2 from the germline V gene are MNHNS and SASEGT.

This clone was observed a single time. V gene TRBV5-1 combines with J gene TRBJ2-2; D might be TRBD2 (6 bases). The germline V and J ends were trimmed by 6 bases and 5 bases, with 20 bases remaining between them. This CDR3 has 16 residues. Per the germline V gene, CDR1 is SGHRS and CDR2 is YFSETQ. This chain's CDR3 is CASIPGLFRETGELFF. The CDR3 nucleotides read TGCGCCAGCATTCCGGGACTGTTTAGAGAAACCGGGGAGCTGTTTTTT.

V usage is TRBV6-5 and J usage is TRBJ2-7; TRBD1 might be the D (6 bases). The CDR3 spans 15 residues. From germline, CDR1 is MNHEY and CDR2 SVGAGI. V gave up 0 bases and J gave up 2 bases, with 11 bases separating them. The CDR3 DNA sequence: TGTGCCAGCAGTTACTCGCAGGGGTGGGCCTACGAGCAGTACTTC. Protein sequence: CASSYSQGWAYEQYF.

The chain has TRBV9 and TRBJ2-1; D might be TRBD1 or TRBD2, each matching 6 bases. With 3 bases removed from V and 2 bases from J, the gap between germline ends came to 12 bases. From germline, CDR1 is SGDLS and CDR2 YYNGEE. This CDR3 spans 15 amino acids. The CDR3 is CASSEGGQTYNEQFF. The CDR3 DNA reads as TGTGCCAGCAGCGAGGGGGGTCAAACCTACAATGAGCAGTTCTTC.

The chain is built from TRBV5-4 and TRBJ1-1; D perhaps matches TRBD1 (5 bases). Per the germline V gene, CDR1 is SGHNT and CDR2 is YYREEE (reference sequence). With 6 bases removed from V and 1 base from J, the gap between germline ends came to 16 bases. The CDR3 has 15 amino acids. DNA of the CDR3: TGTGCCAGCAACCCCAGGGAGATGGGGAACACTGAAGCTTTCTTT. It encodes CASNPREMGNTEAFF.

The chain joins TRBV5-1 to TRBJ2-7; 11 nucleotides match TRBD2. This CDR3 is built from 14 residues. The V and J ends lost 4 bases and 3 bases, in that order; junction bases with no gene match: 3. Germline values: CDR1 SGHRS, CDR2 YFSETQ. Here the CDR3 DNA reads TGCGCCAGCAGCCCCGGGACTAGCGGCTACGAGCAGTACTTC. Protein sequence: CASSPGTSGYEQYF.

The sample holds a few counts of this clone. V usage is TRBV5-1 and J usage is TRBJ1-5; TRBD1 might be the D (6 bases). V was trimmed by 1 base and J by 1 base, leaving 9 bases between them. The CDR3 is 15 amino acids. CDR1 and CDR2 from the germline V gene are SGHRS and YFSETQ. The CDR3 protein is CASSLRGGSNQPQHF. The CDR3 nucleotides are TGCGCCAGCAGCTTGCGGGGGGGCAGCAATCAGCCCCAGCATTTT.

This sequence joins TRBV2 and TRBJ1-3, with a weak D call TRBD1 (6 bases). CDR3 length equals 15 residues. The V end lost 5 bases, the J end lost 4 bases, and 15 bases lay between the germline ends. Germline V gene lookup returns CDR1 SNHLY and CDR2 FYNNEI. CDR3 sequence reads: CASSFFRGSGNTIYF. The CDR3 DNA reads as TGTGCCAGCAGTTTTTTCAGGGGATCCGGAAACACCATATATTTT.